These T cell receptor beta chains were read from a single sample in a study of blood T cells in healthy people across ages. MiXCR, run by TCRdb on the 5' RACE reads, gives a single entry per CDR3 protein. Counted here are some 790,000 distinct CDR3 sequences, under 30% occurring once; the ten biggest clones make up about 18%. Sequenced material: blood. The receptors derive from a woman aged 80 or over in good health. The CDR3 runs from the conserved cysteine through the conserved F or W. The D gene is left open where the match is weak. Expanded clones get a size class; other rows say once, few or many, or leave the size out.

d_call | j_call | v_call | clone_size | cdr3_aa | cdr3_nt
- | TRBJ1-1 | TRBV6-5 | - | CASSTGRGGTEAFF | TGTGCCAGCAGTACCGGCAGGGGTGGCACTGAAGCTTTCTTT
- | TRBJ1-1 | TRBV10-1 | many | CASPERREAFF | TGCGCCAGCCCGGAGAGACGGGAAGCTTTCTTT
TRBD2 | TRBJ2-3 | TRBV10-3 | many | CAIRGTSGGYTDTQYF | TGTGCCATCAGGGGGACTAGCGGGGGCTACACAGATACGCAGTATTTT
TRBD2 | TRBJ2-1 | TRBV20-1 | few | CSASGTTYNEQFF | TGCAGTGCTAGTGGGACTACCTACAATGAGCAGTTCTTC
- | TRBJ2-5 | TRBV5-5 | few | CAGSLVAEETQYF | TGTGCCGGCAGCTTGGTAGCGGAAGAGACCCAGTACTTC
TRBD2 | TRBJ2-3 | TRBV5-1 | - | CTSSPGSSGGYTQYF | TGCACCAGCAGCCCCGGGTCTAGCGGGGGCTATACGCAGTATTTT
TRBD1 | TRBJ2-7 | TRBV20-1 | many | CSAGTGQLYEQYF | TGCAGTGCTGGGACAGGTCAGCTCTACGAGCAGTACTTC
TRBD1 | TRBJ2-1 | TRBV18 | - | CASSPSRDRDNEQFF | TGTGCCAGCTCACCCTCTCGTGACAGGGACAATGAGCAGTTCTTC
TRBD1 | TRBJ1-1 | TRBV3-1 | few | CASSSGQVLVREAFF | TGTGCCAGCAGCTCGGGACAGGTACTTGTCAGGGAAGCTTTCTTT
- | TRBJ1-2 | TRBV9 | many | CASSVDPSLGYTF | TGTGCCAGCAGCGTAGATCCGTCCCTTGGCTACACCTTC
- | TRBJ2-5 | TRBV12-3/TRBV12-4 | many | CASSSRGSFETQYF | TGTGCCAGCAGTTCCCGGGGGAGTTTCGAGACCCAGTACTTC
TRBD1 | TRBJ1-4 | TRBV4-1 | - | CASSQERGTGGHNEKLFF | TGCGCCAGCAGCCAAGAGCGGGGGACAGGGGGGCATAATGAAAAACTGTTTTTT
- | TRBJ1-4 | TRBV7-2 | many | CASSLGFRGGTNEKLFF | TGTGCCAGCAGCTTAGGTTTTCGGGGAGGGACTAATGAAAAACTGTTTTTT
- | TRBJ2-5 | TRBV6-2/TRBV6-3 | many | CASSYGLGMDVQETQYF | TGTGCCAGCAGTTACGGGCTGGGGATGGATGTCCAAGAGACCCAGTACTTC
- | TRBJ2-3 | TRBV27 | many | CASSLGFIAGSTDTQYF | TGTGCCAGCAGTTTAGGGTTTATCGCAGGGAGCACAGATACGCAGTATTTT
- | TRBJ1-2 | TRBV10-3 | many | CAISEETDYGYTF | TGTGCCATCAGCGAAGAGACAGACTATGGCTACACCTTC
TRBD2 | TRBJ2-1 | TRBV25-1 | few | CASSEFGGGAWNEQFF | TGTGCCAGCAGTGAATTCGGCGGGGGGGCCTGGAATGAGCAGTTCTTC
TRBD2 | TRBJ2-3 | TRBV7-2 | many | CASSSRPLAGYTDTQYF | TGTGCCAGCAGCTCCAGGCCACTAGCGGGGTACACAGATACGCAGTATTTT
- | TRBJ2-5 | TRBV6-6 | many | CASRHGGGAGETQYF | TGTGCCAGCAGGCACGGCGGGGGCGCGGGGGAGACCCAGTACTTC
- | TRBJ2-3 | TRBV20-1 | few | CSARTGGLADTQYF | TGCAGTGCTAGAACCGGGGGGCTGGCAGATACGCAGTATTTT
- | TRBJ1-5 | TRBV3-1 | few | CASSQGFGPQHF | TGTGCCAGCAGCCAGGGGTTTGGGCCCCAGCATTTT
TRBD2 | TRBJ2-7 | TRBV7-2 | - | CASSLAGGRHEQYF | TGTGCCAGCAGCTTAGCGGGAGGGCGACACGAGCAGTACTTC
- | TRBJ1-2 | TRBV5-1 | many | CASSPAEIGRGYTF | TGCGCCAGCAGCCCGGCGGAAATTGGACGCGGCTACACCTTC
TRBD1 | TRBJ1-2 | TRBV29-1 | few | CSDGQGAIGGYTF | TGCAGCGACGGACAGGGGGCCATTGGTGGCTACACCTTC
- | TRBJ2-5 | TRBV6-5 | many | CASSSPRIKRNQETQYF | TGTGCCAGCAGTTCCCCACGCATAAAGCGGAACCAAGAGACCCAGTACTTC
- | TRBJ1-5 | TRBV20-1 | many | CSARTSRGAQPQHF | TGCAGTGCTAGAACCTCAAGGGGCGCTCAGCCCCAGCATTTT
- | TRBJ2-6 | TRBV5-8 | many | CANPSRRGGDSGANVLTF | TGTGCCAACCCCTCCAGAAGGGGGGGTGACTCTGGGGCCAACGTCCTGACTTTC
- | TRBJ1-1 | TRBV6-1 | few | CASSAGRGLEAFF | TGTGCCAGCAGTGCGGGCAGGGGCCTCGAAGCTTTCTTT
TRBD1 | TRBJ2-1 | TRBV11-2 | few | CASSTRRKLGQGSSYNEQFF | TGTGCCAGCAGCACCCGTCGCAAATTGGGACAGGGGAGCTCCTACAATGAGCAGTTCTTC
- | TRBJ1-6 | TRBV28 | - | CASTLRQSSPLHF | TGTGCCAGCACTCTCCGACAGAGCTCACCCCTCCACTTT
- | TRBJ1-5 | TRBV5-5 | - | CASSPGGDSQPQHF | TGTGCCAGCAGTCCGGGGGGTGATTCTCAGCCCCAGCATTTT
- | TRBJ1-2 | TRBV6-2/TRBV6-3 | - | CASRTFYGYTF | TGTGCCAGCAGGACCTTCTATGGCTACACCTTC
- | TRBJ2-5 | TRBV5-1 | many | CASSYGGQRGQETQYF | TGCGCCAGCAGCTACGGGGGACAGCGGGGACAAGAGACCCAGTACTTC
- | TRBJ1-4 | TRBV6-5 | - | CASSYGGPGEKLFF | TGTGCCAGCAGTTACGGGGGGCCGGGTGAAAAACTGTTTTTT
- | TRBJ2-5 | TRBV5-1 | - | CASSLGDLKNNERYF | TGCGCCAGCAGCTTGGGGGACCTCAAGAACAATGAGCGGTACTTC
- | TRBJ2-6 | TRBV7-6 | many | CASSSGGGFISGANVLTF | TGTGCCAGCAGCTCAGGGGGGGGGTTTATCTCTGGGGCCAACGTCCTGACTTTC
TRBD2 | TRBJ2-5 | TRBV3-1 | many | CASSQRGGGASETQYF | TGTGCCAGCAGCCAACGGGGCGGGGGGGCCTCAGAGACCCAGTACTTC
- | TRBJ2-1 | TRBV18 | - | CASSPPFYNEQFF | TGTGCCAGCTCACCACCTTTCTACAATGAGCAGTTCTTC
TRBD1 | TRBJ1-2 | TRBV4-2 | many | CASSQDGQGWDGYTF | TGTGCCAGCAGCCAAGATGGACAGGGGTGGGATGGCTACACCTTC
- | TRBJ2-5 | TRBV6-5 | - | CASRPRTFRGKNTQYF | TGTGCCAGCAGGCCAAGGACGTTTCGGGGCAAAAACACTCAGTACTTC
TRBD2 | TRBJ2-3 | TRBV14 | few | CASSQDYRTSGGTDTQYF | TGTGCCAGCAGCCAGGACTACCGGACTAGCGGAGGGACAGATACGCAGTATTTT
- | TRBJ2-5 | TRBV5-1 | many | CASSLGGQPGETQYF | TGCGCCAGCAGCTTGGGAGGCCAGCCAGGAGAGACCCAGTACTTC
TRBD1 | TRBJ2-3 | TRBV5-1 | many | CASSLESGTGWSTDTQYF | TGCGCCAGCAGCTTGGAGTCCGGGACAGGGTGGTCCACAGATACGCAGTATTTT
- | TRBJ1-5 | TRBV29-1 | - | CSVGWSGNQPQHF | TGCAGCGTTGGTTGGTCAGGGAATCAGCCCCAGCATTTT
- | TRBJ1-2 | TRBV7-9 | - | CATEEGDGYTF | TGTGCCACCGAGGAAGGGGATGGCTACACCTTC
- | TRBJ2-3 | TRBV12-3/TRBV12-4 | - | CASSWGSRVRTDTQYF | TGTGCCAGCTCCTGGGGCTCTCGAGTAAGAACAGATACGCAGTATTTT
- | TRBJ2-5 | TRBV19 | - | CASTSRAARETQYF | TGTGCCAGTACGAGTCGAGCGGCTAGAGAGACCCAGTACTTC